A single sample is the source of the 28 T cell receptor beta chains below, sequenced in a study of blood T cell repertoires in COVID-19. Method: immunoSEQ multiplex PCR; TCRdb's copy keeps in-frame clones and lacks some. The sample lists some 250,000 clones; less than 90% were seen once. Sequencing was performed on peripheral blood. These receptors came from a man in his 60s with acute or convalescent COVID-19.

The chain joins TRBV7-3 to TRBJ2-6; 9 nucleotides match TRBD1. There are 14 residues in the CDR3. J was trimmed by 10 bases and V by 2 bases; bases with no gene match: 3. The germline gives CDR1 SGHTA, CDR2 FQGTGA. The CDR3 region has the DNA TGTGCCAGCAGCTTATGGACAGGGGAAAACGTCCTGACTTTC. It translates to CASSLWTGENVLTF.

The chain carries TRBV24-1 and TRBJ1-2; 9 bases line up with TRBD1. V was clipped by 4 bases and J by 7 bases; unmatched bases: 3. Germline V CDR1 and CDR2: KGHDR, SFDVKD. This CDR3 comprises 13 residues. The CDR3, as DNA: TGTGCCACCAGTGAGTGGGACAGGGCTGGCTACACCTTC. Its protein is CATSEWDRAGYTF.

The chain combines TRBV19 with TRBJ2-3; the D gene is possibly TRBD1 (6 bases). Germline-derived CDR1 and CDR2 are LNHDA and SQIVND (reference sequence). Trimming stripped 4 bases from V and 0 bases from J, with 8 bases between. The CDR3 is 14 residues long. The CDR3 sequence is CASSTQGSTDTQYF. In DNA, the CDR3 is TGTGCCAGTAGTACGCAGGGGAGCACAGATACGCAGTATTTT.

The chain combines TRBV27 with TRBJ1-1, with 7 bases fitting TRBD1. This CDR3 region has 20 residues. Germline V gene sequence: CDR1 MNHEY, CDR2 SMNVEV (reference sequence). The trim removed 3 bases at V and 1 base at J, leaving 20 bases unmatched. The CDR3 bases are TGTGCCAGCAGTTTGGGCCCGGACAGGAGCCTCCTCCTGGGGAACACTGAAGCTTTCTTT. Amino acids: CASSLGPDRSLLLGNTEAFF.

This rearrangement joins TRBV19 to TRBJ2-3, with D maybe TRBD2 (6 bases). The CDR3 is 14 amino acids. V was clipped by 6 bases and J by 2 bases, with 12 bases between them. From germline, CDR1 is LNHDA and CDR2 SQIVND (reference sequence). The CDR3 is CASRDTSYTDTQYF. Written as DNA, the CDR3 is TGTGCCAGTAGGGATACTAGCTACACAGATACGCAGTATTTT. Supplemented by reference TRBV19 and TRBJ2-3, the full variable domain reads DGGITQSPKYLFRKEGQNVTLSCEQNLNHDAMYWYRQDPGQGLRLIYYSQIVNDFQKGDIAEGYSVSREKKESFPLTVTSAQKNPTAFYLCASRDTSYTDTQYFGPGTRLTVL.

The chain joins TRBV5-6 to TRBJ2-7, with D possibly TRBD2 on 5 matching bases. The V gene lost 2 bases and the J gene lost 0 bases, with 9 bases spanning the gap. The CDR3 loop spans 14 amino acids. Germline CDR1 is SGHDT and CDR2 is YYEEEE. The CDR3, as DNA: TGTGCCAGCAGCTTTTGGCGGGTCTCCTACGAGCAGTACTTC. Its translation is CASSFWRVSYEQYF.

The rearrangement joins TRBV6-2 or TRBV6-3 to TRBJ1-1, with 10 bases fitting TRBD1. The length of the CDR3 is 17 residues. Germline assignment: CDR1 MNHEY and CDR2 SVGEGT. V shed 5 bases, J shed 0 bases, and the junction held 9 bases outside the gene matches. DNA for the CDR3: TGTGCCAGCAGTGCCGGACAGGGGGTCTCGGTGAACACTGAAGCTTTCTTT. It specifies CASSAGQGVSVNTEAFF.

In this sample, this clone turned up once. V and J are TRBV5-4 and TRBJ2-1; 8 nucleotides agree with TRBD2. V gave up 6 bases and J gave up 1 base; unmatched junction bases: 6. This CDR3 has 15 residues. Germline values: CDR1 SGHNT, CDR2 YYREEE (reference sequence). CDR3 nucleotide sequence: TGTGCCAGCAAGGGAGCGGGAGCGTCCTACAATGAGCAGTTCTTC. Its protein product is CASKGAGASYNEQFF. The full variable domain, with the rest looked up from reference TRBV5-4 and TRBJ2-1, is ETGVTQSPTHLIKTRGQQVTLRCSSQSGHNTVSWYQQALGQGPQFIFQYYREEENGRGNFPPRFSGLQFPNYSSELNVNALELDDSALYLCASKGAGASYNEQFFGPGTRLTVL.

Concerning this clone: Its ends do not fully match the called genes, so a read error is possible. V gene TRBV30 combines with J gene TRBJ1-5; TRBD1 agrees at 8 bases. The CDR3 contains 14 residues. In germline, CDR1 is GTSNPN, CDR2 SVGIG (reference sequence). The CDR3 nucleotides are TGTGCCTGGAGTTGGACAGGGAGCAACCAGCCCCAGCATTTT. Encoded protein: CAWSWTGSNQPQHF.

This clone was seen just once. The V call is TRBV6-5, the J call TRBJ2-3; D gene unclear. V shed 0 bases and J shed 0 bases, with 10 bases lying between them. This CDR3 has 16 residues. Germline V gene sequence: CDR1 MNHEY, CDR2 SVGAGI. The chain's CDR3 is CASSYSIGHSTDTQYF. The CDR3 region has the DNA TGTGCCAGCAGTTACTCTATCGGTCATAGCACAGATACGCAGTATTTT.

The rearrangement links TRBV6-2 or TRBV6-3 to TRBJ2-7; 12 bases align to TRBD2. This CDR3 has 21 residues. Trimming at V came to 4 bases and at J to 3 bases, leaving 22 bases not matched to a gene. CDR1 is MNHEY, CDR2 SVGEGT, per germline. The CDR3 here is CASSFLTTGEYGLAGRYEQYF. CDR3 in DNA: TGTGCCAGCAGTTTTCTTACGACGGGGGAGTACGGACTAGCGGGACGCTACGAGCAGTACTTC.

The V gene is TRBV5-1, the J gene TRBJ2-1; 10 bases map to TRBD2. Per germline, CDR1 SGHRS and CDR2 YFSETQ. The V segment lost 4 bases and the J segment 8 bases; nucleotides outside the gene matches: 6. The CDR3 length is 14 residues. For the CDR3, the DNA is TGCGCCAGCAGCACCGGGACTAGCGCGGATGAGCAGTTCTTC. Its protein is CASSTGTSADEQFF.

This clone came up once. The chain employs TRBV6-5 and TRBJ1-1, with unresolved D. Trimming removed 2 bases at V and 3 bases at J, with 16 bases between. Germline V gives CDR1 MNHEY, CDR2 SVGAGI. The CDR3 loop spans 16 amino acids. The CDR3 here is CASSYVGGYRDTEAFF. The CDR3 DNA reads TGTGCCAGCAGTTACGTGGGAGGCTACCGGGACACTGAAGCTTTCTTT.

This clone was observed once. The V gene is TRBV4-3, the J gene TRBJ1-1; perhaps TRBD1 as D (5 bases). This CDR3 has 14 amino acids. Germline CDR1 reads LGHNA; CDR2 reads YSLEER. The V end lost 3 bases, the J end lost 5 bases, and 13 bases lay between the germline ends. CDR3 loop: CASSQGSGRTEAFF. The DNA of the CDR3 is TGCGCCAGCAGCCAGGGGTCAGGGAGGACTGAAGCTTTCTTT.

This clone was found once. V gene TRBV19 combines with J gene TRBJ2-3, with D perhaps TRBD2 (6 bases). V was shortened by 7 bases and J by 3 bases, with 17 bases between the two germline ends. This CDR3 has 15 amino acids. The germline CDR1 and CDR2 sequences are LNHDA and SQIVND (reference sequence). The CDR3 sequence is CASNSGRGRTDTQYF. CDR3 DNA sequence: TGTGCCAGTAACTCTGGTCGGGGGAGGACAGATACGCAGTATTTT.

The CDR3 sequence is CASSLSGTGELFF. The CDR3, as DNA: TGTGCCAGCAGTTTATCGGGGACCGGGGAGCTGTTTTTT. The rearrangement links TRBV28 to TRBJ2-2, with D possibly TRBD2 on 5 matching bases. From germline, CDR1 is MDHEN and CDR2 SYDVKM. The ends were cut back, 1 base at V and 5 bases at J, with 5 bases in the middle. The CDR3 runs to 13 residues. Based on the CDR3 plus reference TRBV28 and TRBJ2-2, the full variable domain is DVKVTQSSRYLVKRTGEKVFLECVQDMDHENMFWYRQDPGLGLRLIYFSYDVKMKEKGDIPEGYSVSREKKERFSLILESASTNQTSMYLCASSLSGTGELFFGEGSRLTVL.

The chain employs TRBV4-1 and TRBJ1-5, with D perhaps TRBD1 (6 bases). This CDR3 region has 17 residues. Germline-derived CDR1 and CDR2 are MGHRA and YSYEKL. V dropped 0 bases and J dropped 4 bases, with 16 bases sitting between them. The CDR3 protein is CASSQDLAGALNQPQHF. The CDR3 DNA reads TGCGCCAGCAGCCAAGATTTGGCAGGGGCTCTGAATCAGCCCCAGCATTTT.

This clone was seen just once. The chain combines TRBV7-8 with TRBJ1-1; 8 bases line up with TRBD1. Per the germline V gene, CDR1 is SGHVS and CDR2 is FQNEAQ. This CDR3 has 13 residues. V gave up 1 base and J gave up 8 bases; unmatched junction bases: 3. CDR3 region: CASSLGTGTEAFF. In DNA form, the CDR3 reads TGTGCCAGCAGCTTAGGGACAGGGACCGAAGCTTTCTTT.

The CDR3 protein is CASSSGTERQPQHF. DNA of the CDR3: TGTGCCAGCAGCTCCGGGACAGAGCGGCAGCCCCAGCATTTT. The V and J genes are TRBV7-9 and TRBJ1-5; TRBD1 agrees at 7 bases. V lost 4 bases and J lost 7; bases outside the gene matches: 7. The CDR3 length is 14 residues. Germline assignment: CDR1 SEHNR and CDR2 FQNEAQ (reference sequence). Combining the CDR3 with reference TRBV7-9 and TRBJ1-5 gives the whole variable domain DTGVSQNPRHKITKRGQNVTFRCDPISEHNRLYWYRQTLGQGPEFLTYFQNEAQLEKSRLLSDRFSAERPKGSFSTLEIQRTEQGDSAMYLCASSSGTERQPQHFGDGTRLSIL.

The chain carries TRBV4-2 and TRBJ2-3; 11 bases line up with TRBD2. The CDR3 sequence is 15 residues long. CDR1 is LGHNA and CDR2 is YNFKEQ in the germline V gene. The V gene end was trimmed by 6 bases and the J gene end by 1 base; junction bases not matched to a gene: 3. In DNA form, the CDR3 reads TGTGCCAGCAGACCACTAGCGGGAGGCACAGATACGCAGTATTTT. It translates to CASRPLAGGTDTQYF.

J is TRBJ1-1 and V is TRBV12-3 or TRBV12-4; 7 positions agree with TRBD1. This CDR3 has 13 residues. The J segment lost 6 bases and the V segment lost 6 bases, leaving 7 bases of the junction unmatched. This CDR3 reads CASSYRGSAEAFF. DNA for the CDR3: TGTGCCAGCAGCTACAGGGGTAGCGCTGAAGCTTTCTTT.

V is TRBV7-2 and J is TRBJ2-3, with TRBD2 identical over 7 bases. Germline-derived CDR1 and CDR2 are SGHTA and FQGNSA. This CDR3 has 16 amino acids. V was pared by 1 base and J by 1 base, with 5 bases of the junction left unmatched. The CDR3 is CASSLGGGSGTDTQYF. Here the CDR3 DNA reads TGTGCCAGCAGCTTAGGTGGCGGGAGCGGCACAGATACGCAGTATTTT.

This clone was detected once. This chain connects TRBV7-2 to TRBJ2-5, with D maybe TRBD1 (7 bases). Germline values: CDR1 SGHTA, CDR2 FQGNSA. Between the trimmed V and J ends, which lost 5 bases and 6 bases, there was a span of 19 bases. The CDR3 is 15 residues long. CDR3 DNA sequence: TGTGCCAGCAGCCTGCGCGGGACAGAAGGGAAGACCCAGTACTTC. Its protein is CASSLRGTEGKTQYF.

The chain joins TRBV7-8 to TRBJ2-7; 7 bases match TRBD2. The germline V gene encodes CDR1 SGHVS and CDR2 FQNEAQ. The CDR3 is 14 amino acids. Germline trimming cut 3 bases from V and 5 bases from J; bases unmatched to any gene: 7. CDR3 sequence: CASSLLTSYDEQYF. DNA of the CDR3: TGTGCCAGCAGCTTGTTGACTAGCTATGACGAGCAGTACTTC. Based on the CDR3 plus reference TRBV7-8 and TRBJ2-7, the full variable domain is GAGVSQSPRYKVAKRGQDVALRCDPISGHVSLFWYQQALGQGPEFLTYFQNEAQLDKSGLPSDRFFAERPEGSVSTLKIQRTQQEDSAVYLCASSLLTSYDEQYFGPGTRLTVT.

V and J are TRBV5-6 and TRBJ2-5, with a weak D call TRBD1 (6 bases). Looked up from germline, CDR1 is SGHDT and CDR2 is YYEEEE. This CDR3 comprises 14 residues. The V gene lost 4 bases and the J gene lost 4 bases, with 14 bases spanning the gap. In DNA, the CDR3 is TGTGCCAGCAGCCTGACCAGGGGAAGAGAGACCCAGTACTTC. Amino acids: CASSLTRGRETQYF. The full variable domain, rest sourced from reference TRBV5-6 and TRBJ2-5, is DAGVTQSPTHLIKTRGQQVTLRCSPKSGHDTVSWYQQALGQGPQFIFQYYEEEERQRGNFPDRFSGHQFPNYSSELNVNALLLGDSALYLCASSLTRGRETQYFGPGTRLLVL.

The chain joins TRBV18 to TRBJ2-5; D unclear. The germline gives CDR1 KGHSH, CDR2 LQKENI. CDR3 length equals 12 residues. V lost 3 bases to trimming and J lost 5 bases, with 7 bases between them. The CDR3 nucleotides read TGTGCCAGCTCACCCGCGGAGGAGACCCAGTACTTC. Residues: CASSPAEETQYF.

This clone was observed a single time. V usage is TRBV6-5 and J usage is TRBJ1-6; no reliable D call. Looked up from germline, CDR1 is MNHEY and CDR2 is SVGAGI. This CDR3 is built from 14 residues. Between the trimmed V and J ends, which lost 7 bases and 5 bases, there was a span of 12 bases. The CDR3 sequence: CASTPRQNNSPLHF. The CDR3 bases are TGTGCCAGCACCCCAAGACAAAATAATTCACCCCTCCACTTT.

The CDR3 DNA reads TGTGCCAGCAGCTTGGCGGGGGGGTATCAGCCCCAGCATTTT. Its translation: CASSLAGGYQPQHF. The V call is TRBV5-6, the J call TRBJ1-5; possibly TRBD1 for D (5 bases). With 0 bases removed from V and 5 bases from J, the gap between germline ends came to 9 bases. Germline CDR1 reads SGHDT; CDR2 reads YYEEEE. The CDR3 totals 14 residues.